A single sample is the source of the 25 T cell receptor beta chains below, sequenced in a study of early T cells in non-severe SARS-CoV-2 infection. Using its own MiXCR run on the 5' RACE reads, TCRdb lists one record per CDR3 protein. The table lists about 60,000 distinct CDR3 sequences, 15% of them singletons. The input for sequencing was whole blood, taken at baseline. All receptors come from an adult who was a healthcare worker with PCR-confirmed SARS-CoV-2 infection or an uninfected control (not recorded which).

The chain is built from TRBV28 and TRBJ2-3, with TRBD2 matching over 7 bases. The CDR3 sequence is 17 residues long. With V trimmed by 6 bases and J by 0 bases, 12 bases remained unmatched. From germline, CDR1 is MDHEN and CDR2 SYDVKM. CDR3 sequence: CASSRSALAASTDTQYF. DNA for the CDR3: TGTGCCAGCAGCCGCTCTGCCCTAGCGGCTAGCACAGATACGCAGTATTTT.

The chain carries TRBV24-1 and TRBJ2-1, with 9 bases that match TRBD2. V shed 11 bases, J shed 2 bases, and the junction held 12 bases outside the gene matches. Germline V gene data show CDR1 as KGHDR and CDR2 as SFDVKD. The CDR3 extends over 16 amino acids. The CDR3 here is CAKARFAGGPYNEQFF. The CDR3 coding sequence is TGTGCCAAGGCGAGATTTGCGGGGGGGCCCTACAATGAGCAGTTCTTC.

The chain employs TRBV5-1 and TRBJ2-5; D possibly uses TRBD1 or TRBD2 (5 bases each). The CDR3 extends over 15 amino acids. Germline values: CDR1 SGHRS, CDR2 YFSETQ. Deletions cut 7 bases from V and 5 bases from J, with 21 bases between. CDR3 region: CASSGHGSEGETQYF. DNA of the CDR3: TGCGCCAGCTCCGGACATGGCTCAGAGGGGGAGACCCAGTACTTC.

This clonotype turned up a few times. The CDR3 here is CASRKTGSYHTEAFF. The CDR3 nucleotides read TGTGCCAGCAGGAAAACCGGATCCTACCACACTGAAGCTTTCTTT. The rearrangement links TRBV2 to TRBJ1-1; no definite D call. V was cut by 6 bases and J by 3 bases, with 17 bases left in between. CDR1 and CDR2 from the germline V gene are SNHLY and FYNNEI. This CDR3 has 15 residues.

This clonotype was recorded many times. The chain uses TRBV4-2 and TRBJ2-7, with 12 bases fitting TRBD2. The germline CDR1 and CDR2 sequences are LGHNA and YNFKEQ. With V trimmed by 0 bases and J by 4 bases, 1 base remained unmatched. The CDR3 sequence is 15 residues long. The CDR3 here is CASSQETSGSYEQYF. The CDR3 DNA reads TGTGCCAGCAGCCAAGAGACTAGCGGGAGTTACGAGCAGTACTTC.

The rearrangement joins TRBV6-1 to TRBJ1-1; perhaps TRBD1 as D (5 bases). The CDR3 has 13 amino acids. V gave up 1 base and J gave up 5 bases, with 8 bases separating them. Germline assignment: CDR1 MNHNS and CDR2 SASEGT. DNA of the CDR3: TGTGCCAGCAGTGAAGTGGAGGGGACTGAAGCTTTCTTT. Translated, it gives CASSEVEGTEAFF.

This clonotype has a handful of counts. The chain has TRBV7-2 and TRBJ1-1; no definite D call. The CDR3 loop spans 13 amino acids. The germline CDR1 and CDR2 sequences are SGHTA and FQGNSA. The germline V and J ends were trimmed by 2 bases and 3 bases, with 7 bases remaining between them. The CDR3 region has the DNA TGTGCCAGCAGCTTAAATACGGACACTGAAGCTTTCTTT. Protein sequence: CASSLNTDTEAFF.

This chain connects TRBV10-3 to TRBJ2-3; 7 bases match TRBD2. The germline V gene has CDR1 ENHRY and CDR2 SYGVKD. With 4 bases clipped from V and 0 bases from J, the junction kept 4 bases outside the gene matches. This CDR3 has 15 residues. This chain's CDR3 is CAISAGGGSTDTQYF. The CDR3 coding sequence is TGTGCCATCAGTGCAGGCGGGGGAAGCACAGATACGCAGTATTTT.

There are a few counts of this clonotype. V gene TRBV2 combines with J gene TRBJ1-5; 9 bases fit TRBD1. V dropped 6 bases and J dropped 3; count of bases not matched to a gene: 3. Germline V gene data show CDR1 as SNHLY and CDR2 as FYNNEI. CDR3 length: 14 residues. The CDR3 sequence: CASRGTGPNQPQHF. The CDR3 bases are TGTGCCAGCAGAGGGACAGGGCCCAATCAGCCCCAGCATTTT. The full variable domain, rest sourced from reference TRBV2 and TRBJ1-5, is EPEVTQTPSHQVTQMGQEVILRCVPISNHLYFYWYRQILGQKVEFLVSFYNNEISEKSEIFDDQFSVERPDGSNFTLKIRSTKLEDSAMYFCASRGTGPNQPQHFGDGTRLSIL.

The genes are TRBV5-1 and TRBJ2-2; D not resolved. Germline V gene lookup returns CDR1 SGHRS and CDR2 YFSETQ. The V end was cut by 0 bases, the J end by 10 bases, with 4 bases between. The CDR3 consists of 11 residues. CDR3 sequence: CASSLEVELFF. In DNA, the CDR3 is TGCGCCAGCAGCTTGGAGGTGGAGCTGTTTTTT.

The J gene is TRBJ1-4, the V gene TRBV18; 7 positions agree with TRBD1. Germline CDR1 reads KGHSH; CDR2 reads LQKENI. The CDR3 loop spans 17 amino acids. The junction had 7 bases not matched to a gene; V was cut back by 3 bases and J by 0 bases. The CDR3 loop reads CASSPWGTDATNEKLFF. Here the CDR3 DNA reads TGTGCCAGCTCACCTTGGGGGACAGATGCAACTAATGAAAAACTGTTTTTT. The full variable domain, with the rest looked up from reference TRBV18 and TRBJ1-4, is NAGVMQNPRHLVRRRGQEARLRCSPMKGHSHVYWYRQLPEEGLKFMVYLQKENIIDESGMPKERFSAEFPKEGPSILRIQQVVRGDSAAYFCASSPWGTDATNEKLFFGSGTQLSVL.

This sequence joins TRBV19 and TRBJ1-5; no firm D call. CDR1 is LNHDA, CDR2 SQIVND, per germline (reference sequence). Trimming cost V 7 bases and J 7 bases, with 17 bases left between them. The length of the CDR3 is 14 residues. In DNA form, the CDR3 reads TGTGCCAGTACCCCGTGGACGGGGAACCAGCCCCAGCATTTT. This encodes CASTPWTGNQPQHF.

The chain joins TRBV24-1 to TRBJ1-5; TRBD1 aligns across 7 bases. The germline gives CDR1 KGHDR, CDR2 SFDVKD. V was pared by 5 bases and J by 7 bases, with 7 bases of the junction left unmatched. This CDR3 is 14 amino acids long. The CDR3 sequence is CATSGEGARQPQHF. The CDR3 nucleotides are TGTGCCACCAGTGGGGAGGGGGCTAGACAGCCCCAGCATTTT.

This clonotype was counted many times. The chain recombines TRBV5-1 with TRBJ2-3; the D is unclear. The CDR3 is 14 residues long. V was pared by 0 bases and J by 0 bases, with 5 bases between. Germline-derived CDR1 and CDR2 are SGHRS and YFSETQ. CDR3 nucleotides: TGCGCCAGCAGCTTGGGCCAGAGCACAGATACGCAGTATTTT. Translated: CASSLGQSTDTQYF.

The chain uses TRBV20-1 and TRBJ2-2; tentative D call: TRBD1 (6 bases). Trimming pared 4 bases from V and 1 base from J, leaving 16 bases between. Germline CDR1 is DFQATT and CDR2 is SNEGSKA (reference sequence). This CDR3 has 16 amino acids. CDR3 protein: CSATSLPGQNTGELFF. The CDR3 nucleotides are TGCAGTGCTACCTCCCTGCCGGGACAGAACACCGGGGAGCTGTTTTTT.

The chain recombines TRBV5-1 with TRBJ2-1, with D possibly called TRBD1 or TRBD2 (5 bases each). The CDR3 covers 15 residues. V dropped 2 bases and J dropped 1 base, with 10 bases sitting between them. Germline CDR1 SGHRS, CDR2 YFSETQ. Here the CDR3 DNA reads TGCGCCAGCAGCTTCGACGGGACGTCCTACAATGAGCAGTTCTTC. Protein product: CASSFDGTSYNEQFF.

Turning to this clonotype: The junction departs from the called germline gene at one end, perhaps through a read error. The rearrangement joins TRBV6-1 to TRBJ2-7; 10 nucleotides match TRBD2. This CDR3 is 14 amino acids long. CDR1 and CDR2 (germline): MNHNS, SASEGT. The CDR3 spells CASSEGLAGTIKNF. Written as DNA, the CDR3 is TGTGCCAGCAGTGAAGGACTAGCGGGTACCATCAAGAACTTC.

This clonotype showed up many times. The chain combines TRBV2 with TRBJ1-2; D is possibly TRBD1 (5 bases). Per the germline V gene, CDR1 is SNHLY and CDR2 is FYNNEI. The length of the CDR3 is 12 residues. V was shortened by 8 bases and J by 8 bases, with 15 bases between the two germline ends. This chain's CDR3 is CASAGGIKGYTF. DNA of the CDR3: TGTGCCAGCGCGGGGGGAATTAAGGGCTACACCTTC.

This clonotype was counted at least ten times. The chain is built from TRBV28 and TRBJ1-5; possible D gene TRBD1, 5 bases. Trimming cost V 6 bases and J 7 bases, with 16 bases left between them. Germline loops: CDR1 MDHEN, CDR2 SYDVKM. This CDR3 comprises 14 residues. The CDR3 DNA reads TGTGCCAGCAGGATACAGGAGGCGGTACAGCCCCAGCATTTT. Translated: CASRIQEAVQPQHF.

This clonotype was observed a handful of times. The chain uses TRBV10-2 and TRBJ1-1; D call uncertain. The CDR3 is 12 amino acids. V lost 3 bases to trimming and J lost 9 bases, with 11 bases between them. Per germline, CDR1 WSHSY and CDR2 SAAADI. As DNA, the CDR3 is TGCGCCAGCAGTGACCAACTAGGTAAAGCTTTCTTT. Translation gives CASSDQLGKAFF.

V is TRBV11-2 and J is TRBJ2-5; no reliable D call. Germline-derived CDR1 and CDR2 are SGHAT and FQNNGV. V was shortened by 0 bases and J by 6 bases, with 8 bases between the two germline ends. The CDR3 contains 13 residues. The CDR3 DNA reads TGTGCCAGCAGCTTAGATGGTGTAAAGACCCAGTACTTC. It is translated as CASSLDGVKTQYF.

V gene TRBV3-1 combines with J gene TRBJ2-7; the D gene is possibly TRBD2 (6 bases). Trimming took 4 bases from V and 6 from J, leaving 13 bases between them. CDR3 length: 13 residues. Germline V gene lookup returns CDR1 LGHDT and CDR2 YNNKEL (reference sequence). As DNA, the CDR3 is TGTGCCAGCAGCCTCCAGATGGAGGGCGAGCAGTACTTC. This sequence encodes CASSLQMEGEQYF.

This clonotype has a handful of counts. The chain employs TRBV20-1 and TRBJ2-3; tentatively, D is TRBD1 (7 bases). Germline V lookup: CDR1 DFQATT, CDR2 SNEGSKA (reference sequence). This CDR3 spans 12 amino acids. Trimming stripped 5 bases from V and 4 bases from J, with 10 bases between. The CDR3: CSARRGADTQYF. The CDR3 DNA follows: TGCAGTGCTCGCAGGGGGGCAGATACGCAGTATTTT.

V and J are TRBV5-5 and TRBJ2-7, with TRBD1 matching 10 bases. Per the germline V gene, CDR1 is SGHKS and CDR2 is YYEKEE (reference sequence). The CDR3 consists of 15 residues. The ends lost 2 bases at V and 3 bases at J; junction bases unmatched: 5. The CDR3 nucleotides read TGTGCCAGCAGCTTCTTCGGGACAGGGGACTACGAGCAGTACTTC. It codes for CASSFFGTGDYEQYF.

The J gene is TRBJ2-7, the V gene TRBV20-1; D unresolved. Trimming pared 3 bases from V and 0 bases from J, leaving 9 bases between. The CDR3 contains 13 residues. The V gene's germline CDR1 is DFQATT and CDR2 SNEGSKA (reference sequence). The CDR3 DNA follows: TGCAGTGCTAGCCGGTCCAACTCCTACGAGCAGTACTTC. This codes for CSASRSNSYEQYF.